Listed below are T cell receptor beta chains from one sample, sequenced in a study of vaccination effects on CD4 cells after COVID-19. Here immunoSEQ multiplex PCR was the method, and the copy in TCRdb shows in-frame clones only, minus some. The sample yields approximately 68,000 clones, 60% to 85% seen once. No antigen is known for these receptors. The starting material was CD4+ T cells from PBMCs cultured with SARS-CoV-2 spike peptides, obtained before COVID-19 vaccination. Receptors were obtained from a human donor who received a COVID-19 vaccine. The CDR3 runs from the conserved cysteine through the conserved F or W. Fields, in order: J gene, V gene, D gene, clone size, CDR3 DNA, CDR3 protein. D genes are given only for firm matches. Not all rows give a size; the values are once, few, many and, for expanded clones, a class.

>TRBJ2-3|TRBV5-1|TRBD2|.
TGCGCCAGCAGCCCTAGGACTAGCGAGTTATCAGATACGCAGTATTTT
CASSPRTSELSDTQYF
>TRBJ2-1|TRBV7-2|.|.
TGTGCCAGCAGCTTTGCTGGGGGTTTTACCTACAATGAGCAGTTCTTC
CASSFAGGFTYNEQFF
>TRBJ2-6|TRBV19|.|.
TGTGCCAGTAGTACTCTGGGGTCTGGGGCCAACGTCCTGACTTTC
CASSTLGSGANVLTF
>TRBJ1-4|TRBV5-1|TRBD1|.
TGCGCCAGCAGCTTGGCCGGACAGGGACTTAATGAAAAACTGTTTTTT
CASSLAGQGLNEKLFF
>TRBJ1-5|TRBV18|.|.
TGTGCCAGCTCACCCCCCGCGGGTCAGCCCCAGCATTTT
CASSPPAGQPQHF
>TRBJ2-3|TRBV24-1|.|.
TGTGCCACCAGTGATTTCGGATTTGCCACAGATACGCAGTATTTT
CATSDFGFATDTQYF
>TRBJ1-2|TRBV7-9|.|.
TGTGCCAGCAGCCTAGGGGGCTATGGCTACACCTTC
CASSLGGYGYTF
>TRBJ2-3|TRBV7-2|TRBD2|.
TGTGCCAGCAGCGTCCAGCTAGCGGGGACGCAGTATTTT
CASSVQLAGTQYF
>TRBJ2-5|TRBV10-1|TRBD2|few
TGCGCCAGCAGTACTGCCGGGGGGGACCAAGAGACCCAGTACTTC
CASSTAGGDQETQYF
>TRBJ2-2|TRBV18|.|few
TGTGCCAGCTCACCTCTCCGGGACACGAACACCGGGGAGCTGTTTTTT
CASSPLRDTNTGELFF
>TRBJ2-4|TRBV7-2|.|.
TGTGCCAGCCGGGATACAGCCAAAAACATTCAGTACTTC
CASRDTAKNIQYF
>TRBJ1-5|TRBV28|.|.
TGTGCCAGCAGTTTATCGGCAACGGGCAATCAGCCCCAGCATTTT
CASSLSATGNQPQHF
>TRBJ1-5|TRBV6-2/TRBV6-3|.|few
TGTGCCAGCAGTTACTCGAGTTGGCAGCCCCAGCATTTT
CASSYSSWQPQHF
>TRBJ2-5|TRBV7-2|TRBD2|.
TGTGCCAGCAGCTTCCGCGGGGGGGTCCTTCTTAAAGAGACCCAGTACTTC
CASSFRGGVLLKETQYF
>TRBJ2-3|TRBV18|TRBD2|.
TGTGCCAGCTCACCCTCGGGGGGGGTTCGCACAGATACGCAGTATTTT
CASSPSGGVRTDTQYF
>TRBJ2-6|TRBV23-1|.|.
TGCGCCAGCCGACGACGGGAACCTGGGGCCAACGTCCTGACTTTC
CASRRREPGANVLTF
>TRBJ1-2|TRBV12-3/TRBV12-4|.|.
TGTGCCAGCAGTTCAGGGATTGGGGGCTACACCTTC
CASSSGIGGYTF
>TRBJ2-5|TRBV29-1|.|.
TGCAGCGTAGACAGCTTCCAAGAGACCCAGTACTTC
CSVDSFQETQYF
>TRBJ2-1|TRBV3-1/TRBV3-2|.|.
TGTGCCAGCAGCCAAGACCAGACACGGGGATTCTACAATGAGCAGTTCTTC
CASSQDQTRGFYNEQFF
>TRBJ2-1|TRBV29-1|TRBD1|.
TGCAGCGTTGCTCGGGACAGGTACAATGAGCAGTTCTTC
CSVARDRYNEQFF
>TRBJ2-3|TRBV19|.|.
TGTGCCAGTAGCACCTACTCCGGGGTTCCCACAGATACGCAGTATTTT
CASSTYSGVPTDTQYF
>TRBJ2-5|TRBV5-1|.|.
TGCGCCAGCAGCGCCCTGGGAGCGGACCAAGAGACCCAGTACTTC
CASSALGADQETQYF
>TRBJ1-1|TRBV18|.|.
TGTGCCAGCTCACCACTACGGGGGAACACTGAAGCTTTCTTT
CASSPLRGNTEAFF
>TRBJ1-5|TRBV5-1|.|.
TGCGCCAGCAGCCGGGGGGGTCAGAGCAATCAGCCCCAGCATTTT
CASSRGGQSNQPQHF
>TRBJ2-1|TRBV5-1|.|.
TGCGCCAGCAGCACGGGGGACAGCTTAATTAATGAGCAGTTCTTC
CASSTGDSLINEQFF
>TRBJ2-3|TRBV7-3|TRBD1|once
TGTGCCAGCAGCCTAACAGGGGTGAAAGATACGCAGTATTTT
CASSLTGVKDTQYF
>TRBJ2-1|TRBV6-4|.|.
TGTGCCAGCAGGGCCACAGGGTCCAATGAGCAGTTCTTC
CASRATGSNEQFF
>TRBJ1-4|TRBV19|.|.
TGTGCCACTTCCCCCACTGCAACTAATGAAAAACTGTTTTTT
CATSPTATNEKLFF
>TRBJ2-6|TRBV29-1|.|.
TGCAGCGTTGTGATAGGGTTCCGCTCTGGGGCCAACGTCCTGACTTTC
CSVVIGFRSGANVLTF
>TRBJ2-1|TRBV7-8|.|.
TGTGCCAGCAGAAAAGAGAGGGGCGGCAGAGAGGGCTACAATGAGCAGTTCTTC
CASRKERGGREGYNEQFF
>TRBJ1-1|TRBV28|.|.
TGTGCCAGCAGCCCGATGATCAACACTGAAGCTTTCTTT
CASSPMINTEAFF
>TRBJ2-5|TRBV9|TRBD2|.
TGTGCCAGCAGCGTAGCTAGCGGGGGGGCTGGGGAGACCCAGTACTTC
CASSVASGGAGETQYF
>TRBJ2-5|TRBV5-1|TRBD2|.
TGCGCCAGCAGCTTGGGCGCGGGGGGGGATGAGACCCAGTACTTC
CASSLGAGGDETQYF
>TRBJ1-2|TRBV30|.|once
TGTGCCTGGAGTGTACCGATAGGACGACCCAACTATGGCTACACCTTC
CAWSVPIGRPNYGYTF
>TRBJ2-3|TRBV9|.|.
TGTGCCAGCAGCGCCGGGGCGGCGAAAGATACGCAGTATTTT
CASSAGAAKDTQYF
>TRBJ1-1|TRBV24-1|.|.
TGTGCCACCAGTGATGGGGTTAACACTGAAGCTTTCTTT
CATSDGVNTEAFF
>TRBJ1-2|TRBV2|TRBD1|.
TGTGCCAGCAGGGGGAAGGGACAGGGTTCTCTCGGCTACACCTTC
CASRGKGQGSLGYTF
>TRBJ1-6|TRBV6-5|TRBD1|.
TGTGCCAGCGTCCGGGACAGGGGGAATTCACCCCTCCACTTT
CASVRDRGNSPLHF
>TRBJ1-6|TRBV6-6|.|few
TGTGCCAGCAGTCCCTTAGACAGCTCCTATAATTCACCCCTCCACTTT
CASSPLDSSYNSPLHF
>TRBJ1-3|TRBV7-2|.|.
TGTGCCAGCAGCCCAGTGCACGGGGCGGCAAACACCATATATTTT
CASSPVHGAANTIYF
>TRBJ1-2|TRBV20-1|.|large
TGCAGTGCTATACTGACCTATGGCTACACCTTC
CSAILTYGYTF
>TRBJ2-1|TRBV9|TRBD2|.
TGTGCCAGCAGCGTAGATAGCGGGAGCTACAATGAGCAGTTCTTC
CASSVDSGSYNEQFF
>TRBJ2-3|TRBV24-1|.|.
TGTGCCACCGCCAGGTCTGGCACAGATACGCAGTATTTT
CATARSGTDTQYF
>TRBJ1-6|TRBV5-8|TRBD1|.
TGTGCCAGCAGCAGGGCCGGGACAGGGGTCGTCCAGGGAACCCTCCACTTT
CASSRAGTGVVQGTLHF
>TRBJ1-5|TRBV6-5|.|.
TGTGCCAGCAGTTATCGTCGTTCGCAGCCCCAGCATTTT
CASSYRRSQPQHF
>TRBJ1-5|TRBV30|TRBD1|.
TGTGCCTGGAGAGGACAGGCGGAGGGGCCCCAGCATTTT
CAWRGQAEGPQHF
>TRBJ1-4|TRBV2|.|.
TGTGCCAGCAGGGGCCCTGGATTAAATGAAAAACTGTTTTTT
CASRGPGLNEKLFF
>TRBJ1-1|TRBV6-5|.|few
TGTGCCAGCAGTTATGGGACGGGGAACACTGAAGCTTTCTTT
CASSYGTGNTEAFF
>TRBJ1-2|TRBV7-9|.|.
TGTGCCAGCAGCTTAGGGAACGGATATGGCTACACCTTC
CASSLGNGYGYTF
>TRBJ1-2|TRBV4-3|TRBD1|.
TGCGCCAGCAGCCAAGAATTAGGCAGGGGGGGTACGGACTATGGCTACACCTTC
CASSQELGRGGTDYGYTF
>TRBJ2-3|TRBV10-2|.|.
TGCGCCAGCAGTGAGGGGTTTTGGGGGGGCACAGATACGCAGTATTTT
CASSEGFWGGTDTQYF
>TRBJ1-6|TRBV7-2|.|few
TGTGCCAGCAGCTTAGGATCAGCCGGGGCACCCCTCCACTTT
CASSLGSAGAPLHF
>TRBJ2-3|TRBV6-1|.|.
TGTGCCAGCAGTGGGGATCGGGACATTCTCTTTCGCACAGATACGCAGTATTTT
CASSGDRDILFRTDTQYF
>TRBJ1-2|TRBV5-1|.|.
TGCGCCAGCAGCCGGACCCCGGGGGCTGGCTACACCTTC
CASSRTPGAGYTF
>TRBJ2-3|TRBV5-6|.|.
TGTGCCAGCAGCTTGAGTGGGCCCACAGATACGCAGTATTTT
CASSLSGPTDTQYF
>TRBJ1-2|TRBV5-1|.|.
TGCGCCAGCAGCCCCGGGAAACAAAACTATGGCTACACCTTC
CASSPGKQNYGYTF